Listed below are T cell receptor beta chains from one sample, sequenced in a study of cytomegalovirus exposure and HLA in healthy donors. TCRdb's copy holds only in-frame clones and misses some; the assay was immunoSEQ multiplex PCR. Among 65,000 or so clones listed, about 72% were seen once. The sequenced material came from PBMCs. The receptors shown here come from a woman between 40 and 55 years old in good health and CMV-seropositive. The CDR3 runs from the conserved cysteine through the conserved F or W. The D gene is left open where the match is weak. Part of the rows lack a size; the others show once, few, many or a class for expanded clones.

CDR3aa: CASRGPGGQETQYF; CDR3nt: TGTGCCAGCCGGGGCCCGGGGGGCCAAGAGACCCAGTACTTC; j_gene: TRBJ2-5; abundance: once; v_gene: TRBV6-6; d_gene: TRBD2
CDR3aa: CASSLGQWTDTQYF; CDR3nt: TGTGCCAGCAGTTTAGGACAGTGGACAGATACGCAGTATTTT; j_gene: TRBJ2-3; abundance: .; v_gene: TRBV27; d_gene: .
CDR3aa: CASSRGGMENGYTF; CDR3nt: TGCGCCAGCAGCCGGGGGGGCATGGAAAATGGCTACACCTTC; j_gene: TRBJ1-2; abundance: .; v_gene: TRBV5-1; d_gene: .
CDR3aa: CASSNSGGSINEQFF; CDR3nt: TGTGCCAGCAGCAATAGCGGGGGGTCTATTAATGAGCAGTTCTTC; j_gene: TRBJ2-1; abundance: .; v_gene: TRBV7-9; d_gene: TRBD2
CDR3aa: CASSEQGNTEAFF; CDR3nt: TGTGCCAGCAGCGAACAGGGAAACACTGAAGCTTTCTTT; j_gene: TRBJ1-1; abundance: .; v_gene: TRBV7-3; d_gene: .
CDR3aa: CAWSALPGQSNYGYTF; CDR3nt: TGTGCCTGGAGTGCTCTTCCGGGACAGAGTAACTATGGCTACACCTTC; j_gene: TRBJ1-2; abundance: few; v_gene: TRBV30; d_gene: TRBD1
CDR3aa: CASSRIISGGYTF; CDR3nt: TGCGCCAGCAGCCGTATAATCAGCGGTGGCTACACCTTC; j_gene: TRBJ1-2; abundance: .; v_gene: TRBV4-1; d_gene: .
CDR3aa: CASSLTSGGKDTQYF; CDR3nt: TGTGCCAGCAGCTTAACTAGCGGGGGGAAAGATACGCAGTATTTT; j_gene: TRBJ2-3; abundance: .; v_gene: TRBV7-9; d_gene: TRBD2
CDR3aa: CASSLMRGEQYF; CDR3nt: TGTGCCAGCAGCTTGATGCGGGGCGAACAGTACTTC; j_gene: TRBJ2-7; abundance: .; v_gene: TRBV5-6; d_gene: .
CDR3aa: CASTPDLGQGGGYTF; CDR3nt: TGTGCCAGCACCCCCGACCTTGGACAGGGAGGTGGCTACACCTTC; j_gene: TRBJ1-2; abundance: .; v_gene: TRBV6-5; d_gene: TRBD1
CDR3aa: CASSLQGRSNTIYF; CDR3nt: TGTGCCAGCAGTTTACAGGGGAGGAGTAACACCATATATTTT; j_gene: TRBJ1-3; abundance: .; v_gene: TRBV6-1; d_gene: TRBD1
CDR3aa: CASSEEGGIARGNQPQHF; CDR3nt: TGTGCCAGCAGTGAAGAGGGGGGGATTGCCAGGGGCAATCAGCCCCAGCATTTT; j_gene: TRBJ1-5; abundance: .; v_gene: TRBV6-1; d_gene: .
CDR3aa: CASSPLSSGANVLTF; CDR3nt: TGTGCCAGCAGCCCTTTGAGCTCTGGGGCCAACGTCCTGACTTTC; j_gene: TRBJ2-6; abundance: .; v_gene: TRBV9; d_gene: .
CDR3aa: CASSLVDGSYEQYF; CDR3nt: TGTGCCAGCAGCTTAGTGGATGGGAGCTACGAGCAGTACTTC; j_gene: TRBJ2-7; abundance: .; v_gene: TRBV7-6; d_gene: .
CDR3aa: CASSLEGPISGANVLTF; CDR3nt: TGCGCCAGCAGCCTGGAGGGACCGATATCTGGGGCCAACGTCCTGACTTTC; j_gene: TRBJ2-6; abundance: .; v_gene: TRBV4-1; d_gene: .
CDR3aa: CASSSPFSSYNEQFF; CDR3nt: TGTGCCAGCAGCTCCCCATTCAGCTCCTACAATGAGCAGTTCTTC; j_gene: TRBJ2-1; abundance: .; v_gene: TRBV7-9; d_gene: .
CDR3aa: CASSFQRGEQYF; CDR3nt: TGTGCCAGCAGCTTCCAACGGGGCGAGCAGTACTTC; j_gene: TRBJ2-7; abundance: .; v_gene: TRBV7-9; d_gene: .
CDR3aa: CASSPGTASNQPQHF; CDR3nt: TGTGCCAGTAGTCCCGGGACAGCTAGCAATCAGCCCCAGCATTTT; j_gene: TRBJ1-5; abundance: .; v_gene: TRBV19; d_gene: TRBD1
CDR3aa: CASRLSWGSSYEQYF; CDR3nt: TGTGCAAGTCGCTTATCCTGGGGCAGTTCCTACGAGCAGTACTTC; j_gene: TRBJ2-7; abundance: .; v_gene: TRBV12-2; d_gene: .
CDR3aa: CASSLEPDREPYEQYF; CDR3nt: TGTGCCAGCAGCTTAGAGCCCGACAGGGAGCCTTACGAGCAGTACTTC; j_gene: TRBJ2-7; abundance: few; v_gene: TRBV7-6; d_gene: TRBD1
CDR3aa: CASKSGGGENIQYF; CDR3nt: TGTGCCAGTAAGTCTGGCGGGGGGGAGAACATTCAGTACTTC; j_gene: TRBJ2-4; abundance: .; v_gene: TRBV19; d_gene: TRBD2
CDR3aa: CARRGLANTDTQYF; CDR3nt: TGTGCCAGACGGGGTCTAGCTAACACAGATACGCAGTATTTT; j_gene: TRBJ2-3; abundance: .; v_gene: TRBV2; d_gene: .
CDR3aa: CASSFLAGTGELFF; CDR3nt: TGTGCCAGCAGTTTCTTGGCGGGCACCGGGGAGCTGTTTTTT; j_gene: TRBJ2-2; abundance: .; v_gene: TRBV27; d_gene: .
CDR3aa: CAITGTLADEQYF; CDR3nt: TGTGCCATCACCGGGACACTGGCGGACGAGCAGTACTTC; j_gene: TRBJ2-7; abundance: .; v_gene: TRBV10-3; d_gene: .
CDR3aa: CASSKGGLAGGETQYF; CDR3nt: TGTGCCAGCAGCAAAGGGGGACTAGCGGGGGGTGAGACCCAGTACTTC; j_gene: TRBJ2-5; abundance: .; v_gene: TRBV7-7; d_gene: TRBD2
CDR3aa: CAWNGGTTEAFF; CDR3nt: TGTGCCTGGAACGGGGGGACCACTGAAGCTTTCTTT; j_gene: TRBJ1-1; abundance: few; v_gene: TRBV30; d_gene: .
CDR3aa: CASTLTGEDYGYTF; CDR3nt: TGTGCCAGTACCCTGACAGGCGAAGACTATGGCTACACCTTC; j_gene: TRBJ1-2; abundance: few; v_gene: TRBV19; d_gene: .
CDR3aa: CASSLIGSYEQYF; CDR3nt: TGTGCCAGCAGCCTCATAGGGAGCTACGAGCAGTACTTC; j_gene: TRBJ2-7; abundance: .; v_gene: TRBV7-2; d_gene: .
CDR3aa: CATWGPVLRESPLHF; CDR3nt: TGTGCCACCTGGGGCCCCGTACTAAGAGAATCACCCCTCCACTTT; j_gene: TRBJ1-6; abundance: once; v_gene: TRBV6-6; d_gene: .
CDR3aa: CASSLRQTSTDTQYF; CDR3nt: TGTGCCAGCAGCCTTAGACAGACTAGCACAGATACGCAGTATTTT; j_gene: TRBJ2-3; abundance: .; v_gene: TRBV14; d_gene: .
CDR3aa: CASSYRTGPSVYEQYF; CDR3nt: TGTGCCAGCAGCTATAGGACAGGGCCCTCCGTCTACGAGCAGTACTTC; j_gene: TRBJ2-7; abundance: .; v_gene: TRBV27; d_gene: TRBD1
CDR3aa: CASSLERGGATDTQYF; CDR3nt: TGTGCCAGCAGCTTAGAACGAGGGGGGGCCACAGATACGCAGTATTTT; j_gene: TRBJ2-3; abundance: .; v_gene: TRBV13; d_gene: .
CDR3aa: CASSEGQGRKETQYF; CDR3nt: TGTGCCAGCAGTGAAGGGCAGGGTAGGAAGGAGACCCAGTACTTC; j_gene: TRBJ2-5; abundance: .; v_gene: TRBV6-1; d_gene: .
CDR3aa: CASSDDRDRGPGNTIYF; CDR3nt: TGTGCCAGCAGTGACGACCGGGACAGGGGGCCTGGAAACACCATATATTTT; j_gene: TRBJ1-3; abundance: .; v_gene: TRBV6-4; d_gene: TRBD1
CDR3aa: CASRTSGGTGGGELFF; CDR3nt: TGTGCCAGCCGGACTAGCGGGGGCACAGGTGGCGGGGAGCTGTTTTTT; j_gene: TRBJ2-2; abundance: .; v_gene: TRBV7-9; d_gene: TRBD2
CDR3aa: CASSLSLAGGETQYF; CDR3nt: TGTGCCAGCAGCTTGAGCCTAGCGGGGGGTGAGACCCAGTACTTC; j_gene: TRBJ2-5; abundance: .; v_gene: TRBV5-6; d_gene: TRBD2
CDR3aa: CATSAMDRLRAFF; CDR3nt: TGTGCCACCAGCGCGATGGACAGGTTGAGGGCTTTCTTT; j_gene: TRBJ1-1; abundance: .; v_gene: TRBV15; d_gene: TRBD1
CDR3aa: CASSQVQASGTEAFF; CDR3nt: TGTGCCAGCAGCCAAGTTCAGGCAAGCGGCACTGAAGCTTTCTTT; j_gene: TRBJ1-1; abundance: few; v_gene: TRBV14; d_gene: .
CDR3aa: CASSLTGSYEQYF; CDR3nt: TGTGCCAGCAGCTTAACAGGCTCCTACGAGCAGTACTTC; j_gene: TRBJ2-7; abundance: few; v_gene: TRBV5-6; d_gene: .
CDR3aa: CAWSVTGGTEAFF; CDR3nt: TGTGCCTGGAGTGTGACTGGGGGGACTGAAGCTTTCTTT; j_gene: TRBJ1-1; abundance: .; v_gene: TRBV30; d_gene: .
CDR3aa: CASSLQISGAGEQYF; CDR3nt: TGTGCCAGCAGCTTACAGATTAGCGGGGCGGGCGAGCAGTACTTC; j_gene: TRBJ2-7; abundance: once; v_gene: TRBV11-2; d_gene: TRBD2
CDR3aa: CASSTGRLKGDTQYF; CDR3nt: TGTGCCAGTAGTACAGGGCGGTTGAAAGGAGATACGCAGTATTTT; j_gene: TRBJ2-3; abundance: .; v_gene: TRBV19; d_gene: .
CDR3aa: CASSITVNYGYTF; CDR3nt: TGTGCCAGTAGTATTACGGTAAACTATGGCTACACCTTC; j_gene: TRBJ1-2; abundance: .; v_gene: TRBV19; d_gene: .
CDR3aa: CASSLVEAGGPGFF; CDR3nt: TGTGCCAGCAGCTTGGTGGAGGCGGGGGGGCCAGGGTTCTTC; j_gene: TRBJ2-1; abundance: .; v_gene: TRBV5-6; d_gene: TRBD2
CDR3aa: CASSYSGVGELFF; CDR3nt: TGTGCCAGCAGTTACTCTGGAGTCGGGGAGCTGTTTTTT; j_gene: TRBJ2-2; abundance: few; v_gene: TRBV6-5; d_gene: .
CDR3aa: CASSRNRHVPYGYTF; CDR3nt: TGTGCCAGCAGCCGAAACCGACACGTACCCTATGGCTACACCTTC; j_gene: TRBJ1-2; abundance: few; v_gene: TRBV7-2; d_gene: .
CDR3aa: CASSQDVRRDGELFF; CDR3nt: TGTGCCAGCAGCCAAGATGTTCGGCGGGACGGGGAGCTGTTTTTT; j_gene: TRBJ2-2; abundance: .; v_gene: TRBV14; d_gene: .
CDR3aa: CASRPQGPSTDTQYF; CDR3nt: TGTGCCAGCAGGCCACAGGGTCCCTCCACAGATACGCAGTATTTT; j_gene: TRBJ2-3; abundance: .; v_gene: TRBV27; d_gene: .
CDR3aa: CASSGAGGLNQPQHF; CDR3nt: TGTGCCAGCAGCGGGGCCGGGGGACTTAATCAGCCCCAGCATTTT; j_gene: TRBJ1-5; abundance: .; v_gene: TRBV9; d_gene: .
CDR3aa: CASSPLPAENSPLHF; CDR3nt: TGTGCCAGCTCACCACTCCCAGCGGAGAATTCACCCCTCCACTTT; j_gene: TRBJ1-6; abundance: .; v_gene: TRBV18; d_gene: .
CDR3aa: CASSPRSGNGNQPQHF; CDR3nt: TGTGCCAGCTCACCACGCTCGGGAAATGGCAATCAGCCCCAGCATTTT; j_gene: TRBJ1-5; abundance: .; v_gene: TRBV18; d_gene: .
CDR3aa: CASSERSGHSGNTIYF; CDR3nt: TGTGCCAGCAGTGAACGGAGCGGGCACTCTGGAAACACCATATATTTT; j_gene: TRBJ1-3; abundance: .; v_gene: TRBV6-1; d_gene: .